The 22 T cell receptor beta chains reported below all come from one sample, sequenced in a study of blood T cell repertoires in COVID-19 (dated by TCRdb to the early 2020s). Library creation used the immunoSEQ multiplex PCR assay. Here the immuneACCESS table is served through TCRdb, limited to in-frame sequences with V and J called. Missing clones are a known gap in these copies; in checked studies unresolved V genes cover under half, and the rest lacks a known reason. For this sample there are about 110,000 clones; over 75% appear just once. 6.5% to 8% of the sample goes to the ten largest clones. Material for sequencing was peripheral blood. Receptor source: a woman in her fifties or sixties with acute or convalescent COVID-19.

The rearrangement uses TRBV5-1 and TRBJ1-4, with 11 bases aligning to TRBD1. This CDR3 comprises 17 residues. Germline CDR1 is SGHRS and CDR2 is YFSETQ. Trimming took 4 bases from V and 6 from J; bases not matched to a gene: 11. The chain's CDR3 is CASSKNAPGQGDEKLFF. In DNA, the CDR3 is TGCGCCAGCAGCAAGAACGCCCCGGGACAGGGGGATGAAAAACTGTTTTTT.

The rearrangement joins TRBV14 to TRBJ2-7, with TRBD2 as a possible D gene (6 bases). The V end lost 0 bases, the J end lost 2 bases, and 17 bases lay between the germline ends. CDR3 length: 17 residues. Germline V gene lookup returns CDR1 SGHDN and CDR2 FVKESK. CDR3 residues: CASSQELLAGRTYEQYF. As DNA, the CDR3 is TGTGCCAGCAGCCAAGAATTGCTGGCAGGGAGGACCTACGAGCAGTACTTC. Variable domain in full (rest from reference TRBV14 and TRBJ2-7): EAGVTQFPSHSVIEKGQTVTLRCDPISGHDNLYWYRRVMGKEIKFLLHFVKESKQDESGMPNNRFLAERTGGTYSTLKVQPAELEDSGVYFCASSQELLAGRTYEQYFGPGTRLTVT.

This sequence joins TRBV14 and TRBJ2-7, with a possible D match to TRBD2 (5 bases). Deletions cut 5 bases from V and 3 bases from J, with 5 bases between. This CDR3 is 11 amino acids long. CDR1 is SGHDN and CDR2 is FVKESK in the germline V gene. CDR3 residues: CASSDYYEQYF. The CDR3 DNA is TGTGCCAGCAGCGACTACTACGAGCAGTACTTC.

The V and J genes are TRBV25-1 and TRBJ1-5, with D tentatively TRBD1 (5 bases). In germline, CDR1 is MGHDK, CDR2 SYGVNS. This CDR3 comprises 14 residues. The V gene lost 2 bases and the J gene lost 4 bases, with 9 bases spanning the gap. The CDR3 reads CASSEAGPNQPQHF. The DNA of the CDR3 is TGTGCCAGCAGTGAAGCAGGGCCGAATCAGCCCCAGCATTTT.

The chain recombines TRBV7-3 with TRBJ2-3; possible D gene TRBD2, 6 bases. CDR3 length equals 15 residues. V lost 1 base, J lost 1 base, and 9 bases lay in between. CDR1 is SGHTA and CDR2 is FQGTGA in the germline V gene. The CDR3 coding sequence is TGTGCCAGCAGCTTAATGGGGGGACGCACAGATACGCAGTATTTT. As protein: CASSLMGGRTDTQYF. Full variable domain (outside the CDR3, taken from reference TRBV7-3 and TRBJ2-3): GAGVSQTPSNKVTEKGKYVELRCDPISGHTALYWYRQSLGQGPEFLIYFQGTGAADDSGLPNDRFFAVRPEGSVSTLKIQRTERGDSAVYLCASSLMGGRTDTQYFGPGTRLTVL.

The rearrangement uses TRBV6-5 and TRBJ1-1; 7 bases are shared with TRBD1. The V gene end was trimmed by 7 bases and the J gene end by 0 bases; junction bases not matched to a gene: 5. CDR1 and CDR2 from the germline V gene are MNHEY and SVGAGI. The CDR3 contains 14 residues. Here the CDR3 DNA reads TGTGCCAGCATTAGGGGGCCCATGAACACTGAAGCTTTCTTT. Translated: CASIRGPMNTEAFF.

The chain has TRBV18 and TRBJ1-4; 8 bases fit TRBD1. The ends lost 3 bases at V and 7 bases at J; junction bases unmatched: 4. Per germline, CDR1 KGHSH and CDR2 LQKENI. This CDR3 is built from 14 residues. The CDR3 nucleotides are TGTGCCAGCTCACCGGACAGGGCAAGTGAAAAACTGTTTTTT. Translating it yields CASSPDRASEKLFF.

Regarding this clone: One end of the junction fails to match germline, which may point to a read error. V usage is TRBV11-2 and J usage is TRBJ2-2; no firm D call. Germline lookup yields CDR1 SGHAT and CDR2 FQNNGV. CDR3 length: 14 residues. The CDR3 DNA is TGTGCCAGCACCTTAGCAGCGAACACCGGGGAGCTGTTTTTT. As protein: CASTLAANTGELFF. The full variable domain, in which reference TRBV11-2 and TRBJ2-2 provide the parts outside the CDR3, is EAGVAQSPRYKIIEKRQSVAFWCNPISGHATLYWYQQILGQGPKLLIQFQNNGVVDDSQLPKDRFSAERLKGVDSTLKIQPAKLEDSAVYLCASTLAANTGELFFGEGSRLTVL.

This sequence joins TRBV18 and TRBJ1-4; D is ambiguous. Trimming removed 2 bases from V and 8 bases from J, with 12 bases in between. Germline CDR1 KGHSH, CDR2 LQKENI. CDR3 length: 14 residues. This CDR3 is CASSPAGVSEKLFF. The CDR3 nucleotides are TGTGCCAGCTCACCAGCCGGGGTGAGCGAAAAACTGTTTTTT.

The chain links TRBV7-2 to TRBJ1-1, with a weak D call TRBD1 (6 bases). The length of the CDR3 is 16 residues. From germline, CDR1 is SGHTA and CDR2 FQGNSA. V dropped 4 bases and J dropped 0 bases, with 15 bases sitting between them. CDR3 region: CASSSRGGGMNTEAFF. Written as DNA, the CDR3 is TGTGCCAGCAGCTCCAGGGGTGGGGGCATGAACACTGAAGCTTTCTTT.

This chain uses TRBV5-1 with TRBJ1-1, with D perhaps TRBD1 (6 bases). The CDR3 runs 15 residues. Trimming removed 0 bases from V and 1 base from J, with 10 bases in between. Germline CDR1 SGHRS, CDR2 YFSETQ. The CDR3 DNA sequence: TGCGCCAGCAGCTTGGTTGGGGGCCAGAACACTGAAGCTTTCTTT. The encoded protein is CASSLVGGQNTEAFF.

V usage is TRBV5-6 and J usage is TRBJ2-3; D is perhaps TRBD2 (5 bases). Germline V lookup: CDR1 SGHDT, CDR2 YYEEEE. V was shortened by 2 bases and J by 4 bases, with 11 bases between the two germline ends. This CDR3 has 14 residues. CDR3 bases: TGTGCCAGCAGCTTTACTAGGTGGGCAGATACGCAGTATTTT. This sequence encodes CASSFTRWADTQYF.

The chain has TRBV6-5 and TRBJ1-2; the match to TRBD1 covers 7 bases. The CDR3 runs 13 residues. The germline gives CDR1 MNHEY, CDR2 SVGAGI. V lost 4 bases, J lost 8 bases, and 7 bases stayed unmatched. DNA of the CDR3: TGTGCCAGCAGTTCGGGACAGCTTAACGGCTACACCTTC. Its protein product is CASSSGQLNGYTF.

The chain employs TRBV6-6 and TRBJ1-6; TRBD1 might be the D (5 bases). The length of the CDR3 is 14 residues. Germline V gene data show CDR1 as MNHNY and CDR2 as SVGAGI (reference sequence). Trimming removed 5 bases from V and 6 bases from J, with 11 bases in between. The CDR3 loop is CASSGAGLNSPLHF. DNA for the CDR3: TGTGCCAGCAGTGGGGCAGGGCTTAATTCACCCCTCCACTTT.

This chain uses TRBV10-3 with TRBJ2-5; 8 bases are a match to TRBD2. CDR3 length: 13 residues. V lost 6 bases and J lost 4; bases outside the gene matches: 4. Germline-derived CDR1 and CDR2 are ENHRY and SYGVKD. The CDR3 DNA sequence: TGTGCCATCAGAAATAGCGGGGTAGAGACCCAGTACTTC. It translates to CAIRNSGVETQYF.

V gene TRBV25-1 combines with J gene TRBJ1-1, with no clear D. The CDR3 runs 11 residues. CDR1 is MGHDK and CDR2 is SYGVNS in the germline V gene. The V end lost 11 bases, the J end lost 5 bases, and 12 bases lay between the germline ends. The CDR3 spells CAAPSGTEAFF. CDR3 sequence (DNA): TGTGCCGCCCCGTCGGGGACTGAAGCTTTCTTT.

The V call is TRBV9, the J call TRBJ1-3, with D unresolved. CDR3 length: 14 residues. Trimming stripped 2 bases from V and 0 bases from J, with 6 bases between. The germline V gene has CDR1 SGDLS and CDR2 YYNGEE. CDR3 bases: TGTGCCAGCAGCGTTACTTCCTCTGGAAACACCATATATTTT. As protein: CASSVTSSGNTIYF.

V usage is TRBV5-1 and J usage is TRBJ1-2; TRBD1 is a possible D gene (5 bases). CDR3 length equals 13 residues. Germline V gene lookup returns CDR1 SGHRS and CDR2 YFSETQ. Trimming removed 1 base from V and 2 bases from J, with 6 bases in between. The CDR3 here is CASSLPGNYGYTF. In nucleotides, the CDR3 is TGCGCCAGCAGCTTGCCAGGGAACTATGGCTACACCTTC.

The table lists this clone with a few counts. J is TRBJ2-2 and V is TRBV5-5, with TRBD1 identical over 10 bases. Germline lookup yields CDR1 SGHKS and CDR2 YYEKEE (reference sequence). There are 16 residues in the CDR3. V was clipped by 4 bases and J by 4 bases; unmatched bases: 7. CDR3 bases: TGTGCCAGCAGCCCTAGGGGGACAGGGGCCACCGGGGAGCTGTTTTTT. This encodes CASSPRGTGATGELFF. The variable domain in full, completed from reference TRBV5-5 and TRBJ2-2, reads DAGVTQSPTHLIKTRGQQVTLRCSPISGHKSVSWYQQVLGQGPQFIFQYYEKEERGRGNFPDRFSARQFPNYSSELNVNALLLGDSALYLCASSPRGTGATGELFFGEGSRLTVL.

The rearrangement joins TRBV21-1 to TRBJ1-1; TRBD1, as called in the table, went unchecked against the DNA. TRBV21-1 is a documented pseudogene. The CDR3 length is 19 residues. The CDR3 spells CASSQKPKCEDRGNTEAFF. In DNA form, the CDR3 reads TGTGCCAGCAGCCAGAAACCTAAATGTGAGGACAGGGGGAACACTGAAGCTTTCTTT.

The chain recombines TRBV6-6 with TRBJ1-5; 9 nucleotides match TRBD1. Germline V lookup: CDR1 MNHNY, CDR2 SVGAGI (reference sequence). CDR3 length: 12 residues. V shed 6 bases and J 10 bases; nucleotides not matched to a gene: 4. CDR3 in amino acids: CASSPGQGPQHF. The CDR3 coding sequence is TGTGCCAGCAGCCCGGGACAGGGTCCCCAGCATTTT.

The J gene is TRBJ2-6, the V gene TRBV5-1; 7 bases match TRBD1. The CDR3 covers 20 residues. Per the germline V gene, CDR1 is SGHRS and CDR2 is YFSETQ. V dropped 1 base and J dropped 0; count of bases not matched to a gene: 13. The CDR3 DNA follows: TGCGCCAGCAGCTTGCTTACGATACAGGGGCCACTCTCTGGGGCCAACGTCCTGACTTTC. Protein sequence: CASSLLTIQGPLSGANVLTF. Together with reference TRBV5-1 and TRBJ2-6, the CDR3 gives the full variable domain: KAGVTQTPRYLIKTRGQQVTLSCSPISGHRSVSWYQQTPGQGLQFLFEYFSETQRNKGNFPGRFSGRQFSNSRSEMNVSTLELGDSALYLCASSLLTIQGPLSGANVLTFGAGSRLTVL.